The 7 T cell receptor beta chains presented below share a single source sample, sequenced in a study of molecular identifiers for immune sequencing clone quantification. TCRdb used MiXCR to reprocess the PCR reads, holding one entry per CDR3 protein. The data hold over 600,000 distinct CDR3 sequences, with approximately 20% observed a single time. Sequencing was done on a sample of naive CD8+ T cells from blood, with Jurkat cell RNA spiked in. Subset meaning: FACS-sorted CD8+CD4-CCR7+CD45RA+ naive T cells. All receptors come from a human donor in good health. Some libraries in this study had Jurkat cell RNA spiked in.

The V and J genes are TRBV5-4 and TRBJ2-2, with a tentative D call TRBD1 (5 bases). This CDR3 is built from 15 residues. Trimming removed 4 bases at V and 4 bases at J, with 14 bases between. Germline values: CDR1 SGHNT, CDR2 YYREEE (reference sequence). CDR3 protein: CASSAGQAPTGELFF. The CDR3 bases are TGTGCCAGCAGCGCCGGACAAGCGCCCACCGGGGAGCTGTTTTTT. Full variable domain (remainder filled in from reference TRBV5-4 and TRBJ2-2): ETGVTQSPTHLIKTRGQQVTLRCSSQSGHNTVSWYQQALGQGPQFIFQYYREEENGRGNFPPRFSGLQFPNYSSELNVNALELDDSALYLCASSAGQAPTGELFFGEGSRLTVL.

In this sample, this clonotype turned up many times. V and J are TRBV28 and TRBJ1-1; D is ambiguous. V was trimmed by 6 bases and J by 3 bases, leaving 17 bases between them. The germline CDR1 and CDR2 sequences are MDHEN and SYDVKM. The length of the CDR3 is 15 residues. In DNA form, the CDR3 reads TGTGCCAGCAGATCTACAACTACCCTGGACACTGAAGCTTTCTTT. Amino acids: CASRSTTTLDTEAFF.

Points on this clonotype: A much larger clone differs by one base, so this may be a read error. The chain combines TRBV6-1 with TRBJ2-7, with D hard to call. This CDR3 has 13 residues. Germline V gene data show CDR1 as MNHNS and CDR2 as SASEGT. The CDR3: CAGSEWAGIEQYF. CDR3 nucleotide sequence: TGTGCCGGCAGTGAGTGGGCAGGTATTGAGCAGTACTTC.

The V gene is TRBV7-9, the J gene TRBJ1-3; D gene uncertain. V dropped 5 bases and J dropped 6 bases, with 26 bases sitting between them. This CDR3 is 18 amino acids long. The germline gives CDR1 SEHNR, CDR2 FQNEAQ (reference sequence). The CDR3, as DNA: TGTGCCAGCAGCCACACAGCACCTCGGGAGGGTTTATCAAACACCATATATTTT. This gives the protein CASSHTAPREGLSNTIYF.

This clonotype was detected ten times or more. This chain joins TRBV6-2 or TRBV6-3 and TRBJ1-5, with no clear D. Germline V gene data show CDR1 as MNHEY and CDR2 as SVGEGT. V lost 5 bases and J lost 5, with 7 bases in between. The CDR3 runs to 12 residues. The CDR3 is CASSGGYQPQHF. The DNA for the CDR3 is TGTGCCAGCAGTGGAGGATATCAGCCCCAGCATTTT.

About this clonotype: A much larger clone is a single base away; this may be a read error. This sequence joins TRBV6-6 and TRBJ2-5, with 7 bases fitting TRBD1. The CDR3 loop spans 15 amino acids. Germline-derived CDR1 and CDR2 are MNHNY and SVGAGI (reference sequence). CDR3 loop: CASSYWGQIQETLYF. The CDR3 DNA reads TGTGCCAGCAGTTACTGGGGACAGATCCAAGAGACCCTGTACTTC.

Turning to this clonotype: A much larger clone differs by one base, so this may be a read error. This chain joins TRBV6-2 or TRBV6-3 and TRBJ1-5, with D uncertain. The J call may not be correct, given that the DNA end is closer to TRBJ2-3. From germline, CDR1 is MNHEY and CDR2 SVGEGT. This CDR3 spans 14 amino acids. CDR3 residues: CASSYKDSNQPQYF. The DNA of the CDR3 is TGTGCCAGCAGTTATAAGGATAGCAATCAGCCCCAGTATTTT.